What follows describes a single TCR beta chain. Its antigen is unidentified. The data stem from a study of T cell responses to AZD1222 COVID-19 vaccine. Study-level information: Samples with a second dose at about 4 or about 12 weeks were pooled together.

Germline V gives CDR1 LGHDT, CDR2 YNNKEL (reference sequence). This CDR3 contains 14 residues. Trimming pared 0 bases from V and 4 bases from J, leaving 9 bases between. TCRdb's copy holds only in-frame clones and misses some; the assay was immunoSEQ multiplex PCR. The sample carries some 150,000 clones, roughly nine tenths recorded once. Study-wide findings and caveats: Close to half of spike-specific TCRs reportedly recognize unmutated variant regions.

This clonotype was sampled from an adult in good health. The chain links TRBV3-1 (or the pseudogene TRBV3-2) to TRBJ2-5; D may correspond to TRBD1 or TRBD2 (5 bases each). The sequences come from peripheral blood, collected on day 0 of AZD1222 vaccination. CDR3 in amino acids: CASSQDLGGETQYF. The CDR3 DNA reads TGTGCCAGCAGCCAAGATCTTGGGGGAGAGACCCAGTACTTC.